One T cell receptor beta chain is described in this entry. Within the sample, other DNA sequences also encode this same CDR3. CDR3 size: 13 residues. V lost 2 bases and J lost 0, with 5 bases in between. Germline-derived CDR1 and CDR2 are GTSNPN and SVGIG (reference sequence). The sample belongs to a study of control samples from healthy donors and cancer patients. The data were produced by immunoSEQ multiplex PCR, yet TCRdb's version contains in-frame clones alone and is incomplete. The sample has 75,000 to 90,000 clones; about 89% are singletons. The sequenced material came from blood. The chain is built from TRBV30 and TRBJ1-3; no clear D gene. The receptor's source is a man aged 50 or older in good health. CDR3 DNA sequence: TGTGCCTGGAGTACCTTCTCTGGAAACACCATATATTTT. Translating gives CAWSTFSGNTIYF.